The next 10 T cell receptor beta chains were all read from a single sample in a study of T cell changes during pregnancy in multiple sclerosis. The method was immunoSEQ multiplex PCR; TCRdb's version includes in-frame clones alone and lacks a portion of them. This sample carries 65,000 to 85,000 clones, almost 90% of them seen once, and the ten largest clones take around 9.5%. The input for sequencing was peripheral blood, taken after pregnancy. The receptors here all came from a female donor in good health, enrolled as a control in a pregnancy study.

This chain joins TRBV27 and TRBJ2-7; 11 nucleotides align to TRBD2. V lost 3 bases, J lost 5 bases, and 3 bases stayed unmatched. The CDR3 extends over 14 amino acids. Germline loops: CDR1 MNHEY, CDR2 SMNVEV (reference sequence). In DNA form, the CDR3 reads TGTGCCAGCAGTTTCGGACTAGCGGGTCACGAGCAGTACTTC. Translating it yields CASSFGLAGHEQYF.

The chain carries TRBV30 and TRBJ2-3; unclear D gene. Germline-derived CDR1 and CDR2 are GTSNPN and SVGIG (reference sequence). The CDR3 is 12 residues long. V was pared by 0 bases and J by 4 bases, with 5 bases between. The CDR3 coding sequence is TGTGCCTGGAGTGTACAGTCAGATACGCAGTATTTT. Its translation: CAWSVQSDTQYF.

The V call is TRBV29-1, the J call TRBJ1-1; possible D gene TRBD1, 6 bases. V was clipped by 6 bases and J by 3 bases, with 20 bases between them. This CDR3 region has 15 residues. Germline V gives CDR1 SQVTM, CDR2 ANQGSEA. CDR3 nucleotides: TGCAGCGTCCACACCCCCCCAGGGGCGGACACTGAAGCTTTCTTT. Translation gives CSVHTPPGADTEAFF.

The CDR3 region has the DNA TGCGCCAGCAGCCAAGATCCCAGGGGGCGAGATACGCAGTATTTT. Translating it yields CASSQDPRGRDTQYF. V gene TRBV4-1 combines with J gene TRBJ2-3; 8 bases map to TRBD1. This CDR3 has 15 amino acids. V lost 0 bases and J lost 5; bases outside the gene matches: 4. Looked up from germline, CDR1 is MGHRA and CDR2 is YSYEKL.

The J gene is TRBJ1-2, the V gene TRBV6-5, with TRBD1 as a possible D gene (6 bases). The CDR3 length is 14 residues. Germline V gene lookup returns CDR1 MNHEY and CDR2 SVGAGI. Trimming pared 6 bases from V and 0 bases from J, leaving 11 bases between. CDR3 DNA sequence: TGTGCCAGCAGAGCAGGGGCCGCTAACTATGGCTACACCTTC. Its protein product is CASRAGAANYGYTF.

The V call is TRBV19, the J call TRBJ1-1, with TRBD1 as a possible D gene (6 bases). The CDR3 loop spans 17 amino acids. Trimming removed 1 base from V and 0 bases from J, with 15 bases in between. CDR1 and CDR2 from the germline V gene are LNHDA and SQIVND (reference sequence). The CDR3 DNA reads TGTGCCAGTAGTATAGGTCGCACAGGGAATTTGAACACTGAAGCTTTCTTT. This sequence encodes CASSIGRTGNLNTEAFF.

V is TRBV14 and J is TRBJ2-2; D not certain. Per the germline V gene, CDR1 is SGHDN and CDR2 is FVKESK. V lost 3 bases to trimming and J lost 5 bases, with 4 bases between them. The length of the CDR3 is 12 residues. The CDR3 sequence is CASSHFTGELFF. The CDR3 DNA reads TGTGCCAGCAGCCACTTTACCGGGGAGCTGTTTTTT.

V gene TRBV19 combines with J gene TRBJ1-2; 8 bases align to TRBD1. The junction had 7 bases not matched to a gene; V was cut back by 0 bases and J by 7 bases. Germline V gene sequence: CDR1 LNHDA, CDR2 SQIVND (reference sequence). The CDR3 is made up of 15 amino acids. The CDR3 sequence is CASSIDGQGRSGYTF. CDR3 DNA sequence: TGTGCCAGTAGTATAGACGGACAGGGTCGGAGTGGCTACACCTTC.

This chain's CDR3 is CARGDRGRFTSGNTIYF. In nucleotides, the CDR3 is TGTGCCAGGGGTGACAGGGGAAGATTTACCTCTGGAAACACCATATATTTT. This chain joins TRBV6-4 and TRBJ1-3, with 8 bases matching TRBD1. The CDR3 extends over 17 amino acids. After removal of 9 bases from V and 0 bases from J, the junction contained 13 bases not matched to a gene. CDR1 and CDR2 from the germline V gene are MRHNA and SNTAGT.

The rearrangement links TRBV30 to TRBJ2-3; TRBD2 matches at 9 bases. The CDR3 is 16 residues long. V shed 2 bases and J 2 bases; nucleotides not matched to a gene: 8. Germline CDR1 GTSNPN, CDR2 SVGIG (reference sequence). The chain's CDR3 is CAWSRRLADNTDTQYF. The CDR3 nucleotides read TGTGCCTGGAGTCGGAGACTAGCGGACAACACAGATACGCAGTATTTT.